Listed below are T cell receptor beta chains from one sample, sequenced in a study of response to subunit inactivated influenza vaccine. TCRdb re-analysed the RT-PCR reads in MiXCR, keeping a single row per CDR3 protein. The sample shows approximately 700,000 distinct CDR3 sequences, over 11% of them seen only once. The input for sequencing was PBMCs from blood, taken 14 to 15 days before vaccination. These receptors came from a man aged 45-60 years who received an inactivated influenza vaccine. Both conserved end residues are part of each CDR3. D genes are given only for firm matches. Not every row has a clone size; where given, it reads once, few, many or a size class.

CDR3nt	CDR3aa	abundance	d_gene	j_gene	v_gene
TGCAGTGCTACCACGGGACATTTAAAAAATGAGCAGTTCTTC	CSATTGHLKNEQFF	-	-	TRBJ2-1	TRBV20-1
TGTGCCAGCACCAAGACTAGCGGGGGGGCCGGTGAGCAGTTCTTC	CASTKTSGGAGEQFF	few	TRBD2	TRBJ2-1	TRBV9
TGTGCCAGCAGCCAAGATAGCACGGGGAGCTCCTACGAGCAGTACTTC	CASSQDSTGSSYEQYF	-	-	TRBJ2-7	TRBV4-2
TGCAGTGCTAGTTGGCAGTTTGATGGCTACACCTTC	CSASWQFDGYTF	-	-	TRBJ1-2	TRBV20-1
TGTGCCACTCTTCGCTCCGTACCCTACCCGGGAGGGGACTCCGGGGAGCTGTTTTTT	CATLRSVPYPGGDSGELFF	-	TRBD2	TRBJ2-2	TRBV11-2
TGTGCCACCAGCAGAGATTCAGCATACTATAATTCACCCCTCCACTTT	CATSRDSAYYNSPLHF	-	-	TRBJ1-6	TRBV15
TGTGCCAGCAGTTTGCGGATCTCCTACAATGAGCAGTTCTTC	CASSLRISYNEQFF	-	-	TRBJ2-1	TRBV12-3/TRBV12-4
TGCGCCAGCGAGCCCGGGACTAGCGGGAGCAATGAGCAGTTCTTC	CASEPGTSGSNEQFF	-	TRBD2	TRBJ2-1	TRBV5-1
TGTGCCAGCAGCCAAGAGCGGTTGGCTGAGCCCGCGGATACGCAGTATTTT	CASSQERLAEPADTQYF	-	-	TRBJ2-3	TRBV3-1
TGTGCCAGCAGCCATGGGACCAGCAATAATTATCAGCCCCAGCATTTT	CASSHGTSNNYQPQHF	few	-	TRBJ1-5	TRBV7-9
TGTGCCAGCAGCTTAGGCCGTCTAGCGGGGGGGAACAATGAGCAGTTCTTC	CASSLGRLAGGNNEQFF	-	TRBD2	TRBJ2-1	TRBV11-3
TGCGCCAGCAGCCGGATCAGGGTCGGGACCGACGAGCAGTACTTC	CASSRIRVGTDEQYF	-	-	TRBJ2-7	TRBV5-1
TGTGCCACTAAAACCGGGAGCTCCTACGAGCAGTACTTC	CATKTGSSYEQYF	-	-	TRBJ2-7	TRBV27
TGTGCCAGCAGTGAGGGGGGGGCGAGCAATCAGCCCCAGCATTTT	CASSEGGASNQPQHF	-	-	TRBJ1-5	TRBV25-1
TGTGCCAGCAGCCAAGAGGGCCTAGATGGCACAGATACGCAGTATTTT	CASSQEGLDGTDTQYF	-	-	TRBJ2-3	TRBV4-2
TGTGCCAGCAGTTACTCTGGGGGGTTGCTAGATACGCAGTATTTT	CASSYSGGLLDTQYF	few	-	TRBJ2-3	TRBV6-5
TGTGCCAGCAGTGAAGTGGGACGAGAAAAACTGTTTTTT	CASSEVGREKLFF	few	-	TRBJ1-4	TRBV2
TGCAGTGCGATCACCCTCGGCAATGAGCAGTTCTTC	CSAITLGNEQFF	few	-	TRBJ2-1	TRBV20-1
TGCAGCGCCGGACAGGGGATCGGGGAGCTGTTTTTT	CSAGQGIGELFF	-	TRBD1	TRBJ2-2	TRBV29-1
TGTGCCAGCAGCTCGGGACTAGCGGGTTACGACTTC	CASSSGLAGYDF	many	TRBD2	TRBJ2-7	TRBV12-3/TRBV12-4
TGTGCCAGCAGGGAGCGGAACAATGAGCAGTTCTTC	CASRERNNEQFF	few	-	TRBJ2-1	TRBV3-1
TGCGCCAGCAGCCAAGGGGCGGGGCTGGTGACCGGGGAGCTGTTTTTT	CASSQGAGLVTGELFF	-	-	TRBJ2-2	TRBV4-1
TGTGCCAGCAGCTTAGCGCAGGGGGTCCTTAGCTCCTACAATGAGCAGTTCTTC	CASSLAQGVLSSYNEQFF	few	TRBD1	TRBJ2-1	TRBV7-8
TGTGCCAGCAGCCGCACCGACGGGGGTACTGAAGCTTTCTTT	CASSRTDGGTEAFF	few	-	TRBJ1-1	TRBV4-2
TGCAGTGCCGAGTCAGGGGTCAGGGCCACAGATACGCAGTATTTT	CSAESGVRATDTQYF	many	-	TRBJ2-3	TRBV20-1
TGTGCCAGCAGCTTAGCACTAGCGGGAGTATTAAACACCGGGGAGCTGTTTTTT	CASSLALAGVLNTGELFF	-	TRBD2	TRBJ2-2	TRBV7-8
TGCAGTGCTAGAGCCCAAGGACAGGGAGGGGAGCAGTACTTC	CSARAQGQGGEQYF	-	-	TRBJ2-7	TRBV20-1
TGTGCCAGCAGCTTGACAGGGGGCATCGTCAATGAGCAGTTCTTC	CASSLTGGIVNEQFF	-	TRBD1	TRBJ2-1	TRBV11-2
TGTGCCAGCAGCTGGAGTAGCGGGGGGGCTAGGAATGAGCAGTTCTTC	CASSWSSGGARNEQFF	many	TRBD2	TRBJ2-1	TRBV12-3/TRBV12-4
TGCAGCGTCTCTGGGGGGCCTGGGACTAGTATTTACAATGAGCAGTTCTTC	CSVSGGPGTSIYNEQFF	many	TRBD2	TRBJ2-1	TRBV29-1
TGTGCCATCAGCACAGGGGGCCCCTACGAGCAGTACTTC	CAISTGGPYEQYF	-	TRBD1	TRBJ2-7	TRBV10-3
TGTGCCAGCAGCACCTTAGTAGCAAATGAAAAACTGTTTTTT	CASSTLVANEKLFF	-	-	TRBJ1-4	TRBV12-3/TRBV12-4
TGTGCCAGCAGCTTACTCCGGAGGGCGACTAGCGGAATCACAGATACGCAGTATTTT	CASSLLRRATSGITDTQYF	-	TRBD2	TRBJ2-3	TRBV11-1
TGTGCCAGCAGCTTCCCGGGCGGGGCCTACGAGCAGTACTTC	CASSFPGGAYEQYF	many	-	TRBJ2-7	TRBV7-8
TGTGCCAGCAGCACCCCGGGACTAGCGTTGAGCTCCTACAATGAGCAGTTCTTC	CASSTPGLALSSYNEQFF	-	TRBD2	TRBJ2-1	TRBV11-1
TGCAGCGTTGGGACTCGGTTAGTTCTGTACAATGAGCAGTTCTTC	CSVGTRLVLYNEQFF	-	-	TRBJ2-1	TRBV29-1
TGTGCCAGCAGCCAGCTAGGGGGCCACTATGGCTACACCTTC	CASSQLGGHYGYTF	-	TRBD1	TRBJ1-2	TRBV3-1
TGTGCCAGCAGCTCGTCCGCCTTTCGTGGGACCCAGTACTTC	CASSSSAFRGTQYF	many	-	TRBJ2-5	TRBV12-3/TRBV12-4
TGTGCCAGCAGTTCACTAGCGGACAACACAGATACGCAGTATTTT	CASSSLADNTDTQYF	-	TRBD2	TRBJ2-3	TRBV27
TGCAGTGCTGTAGGCAGGAATTCCTACGAGCAGTACTTC	CSAVGRNSYEQYF	-	-	TRBJ2-7	TRBV20-1
TGTGCCAGCAGCTTAGCGGGGACTAGCGGGAACTCCTACGAGCAGTACTTC	CASSLAGTSGNSYEQYF	many	TRBD2	TRBJ2-7	TRBV7-2
TGTGCCACGCGACCGGGACTAGCGGGGTCTGCCCAAGAGACCCAGTACTTC	CATRPGLAGSAQETQYF	-	TRBD2	TRBJ2-5	TRBV2
TGCAGCGCAGAAACCAATTCCCAAGGAGCTTTCTTT	CSAETNSQGAFF	few	-	TRBJ1-1	TRBV29-1
TGTGCCAGCAGCTTGGACCTAGGGAATCAGCCCCAGCATTTT	CASSLDLGNQPQHF	many	-	TRBJ1-5	TRBV5-5
TGTGCCAGCAGCCAAGATGGGCGACCCTCCTACAATGAGCAGTTCTTC	CASSQDGRPSYNEQFF	few	-	TRBJ2-1	TRBV14
TGCAGTGCTAGAGATCGATTATTGGGGACTAGCGTGTTCTTC	CSARDRLLGTSVFF	few	TRBD2	TRBJ2-1	TRBV20-1
TGTGCCAGCAGTTTAGCGGGGGCAGCTATTTCGCCCCAGCATTTT	CASSLAGAAISPQHF	-	-	TRBJ1-5	TRBV12-3/TRBV12-4
TGTGCCAGCAGCTTACGCGGGGGGGCCGCAAATGAGCAGTTCTTC	CASSLRGGAANEQFF	-	TRBD2	TRBJ2-1	TRBV7-6
TGCAGTGCTAGTGCTGTATTGGGGGCCGTTCAGCCCCAGCATTTT	CSASAVLGAVQPQHF	many	-	TRBJ1-5	TRBV20-1
TGCGCCAGCAGCCTACGGACAGGGGGCCTGAACACTGAAGCTTTCTTT	CASSLRTGGLNTEAFF	few	TRBD1	TRBJ1-1	TRBV5-1
TGTGCCAGCAGGGACAGGGCGCTCGGGCAGTTCTTC	CASRDRALGQFF	few	TRBD1	TRBJ2-1	TRBV2
TGTGCCAGCAGCGTGGCTAGCGGGAAAATCAATGAGCAGTTCTTC	CASSVASGKINEQFF	-	TRBD2	TRBJ2-1	TRBV9